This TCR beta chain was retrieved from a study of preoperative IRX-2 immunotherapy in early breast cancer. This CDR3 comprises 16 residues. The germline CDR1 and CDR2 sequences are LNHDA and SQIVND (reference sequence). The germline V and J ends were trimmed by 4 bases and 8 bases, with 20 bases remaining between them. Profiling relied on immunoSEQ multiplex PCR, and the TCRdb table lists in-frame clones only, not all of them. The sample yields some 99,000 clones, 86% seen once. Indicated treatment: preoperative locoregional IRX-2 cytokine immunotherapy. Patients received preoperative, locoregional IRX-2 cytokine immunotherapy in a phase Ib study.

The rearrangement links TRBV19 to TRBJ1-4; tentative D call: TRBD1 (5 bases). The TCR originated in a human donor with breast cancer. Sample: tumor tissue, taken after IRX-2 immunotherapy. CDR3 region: CASSTPDSLRTEKLFF. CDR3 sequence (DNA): TGTGCCAGTAGTACCCCCGACAGTCTTAGAACCGAAAAACTGTTTTTT.